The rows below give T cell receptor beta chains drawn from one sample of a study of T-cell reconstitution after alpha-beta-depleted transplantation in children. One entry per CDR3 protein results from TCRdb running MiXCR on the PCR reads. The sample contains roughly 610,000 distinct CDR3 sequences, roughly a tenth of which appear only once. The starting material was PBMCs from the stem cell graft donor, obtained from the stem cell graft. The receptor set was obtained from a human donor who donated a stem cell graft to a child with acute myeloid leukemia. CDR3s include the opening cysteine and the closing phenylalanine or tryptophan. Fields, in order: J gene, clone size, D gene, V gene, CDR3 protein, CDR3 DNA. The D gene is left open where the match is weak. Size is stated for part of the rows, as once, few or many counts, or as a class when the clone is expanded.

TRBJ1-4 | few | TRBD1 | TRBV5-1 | CASSLAAGGFELTNEKLFF | TGCGCCAGCAGCTTGGCTGCAGGGGGATTCGAACTTACTAATGAAAAACTGTTTTTT
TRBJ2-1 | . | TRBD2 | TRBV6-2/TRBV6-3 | CASINPSGSTNEQFF | TGTGCCAGCATTAATCCTAGCGGGTCTACCAATGAGCAGTTCTTC
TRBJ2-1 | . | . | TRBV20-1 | CSAKGTDLVRWQFF | TGCAGTGCTAAAGGGACCGATTTGGTTAGATGGCAGTTCTTC
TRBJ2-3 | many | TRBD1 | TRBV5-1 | CASSRQGDRTDTQYF | TGCGCCAGCAGCCGACAGGGTGATAGGACAGATACGCAGTATTTT
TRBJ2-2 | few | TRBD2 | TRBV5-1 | CASSSGGLAGRRGTGELFF | TGCGCCAGCAGCTCAGGGGGACTAGCGGGCCGCCGGGGCACCGGGGAGCTGTTTTTT
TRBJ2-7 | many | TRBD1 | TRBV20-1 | CSATSTGGHEQYF | TGCAGTGCTACCTCGACAGGGGGCCACGAGCAGTACTTC
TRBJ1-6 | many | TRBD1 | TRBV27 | CASRFGTDNSPLHF | TGTGCCAGCAGATTCGGGACAGACAATTCACCCCTCCACTTT
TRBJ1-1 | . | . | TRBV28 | CASSRVATEAFF | TGTGCCAGCAGCAGGGTCGCCACTGAAGCTTTCTTT
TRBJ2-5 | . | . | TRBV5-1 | CASSWTFQETQYF | TGCGCCAGCAGCTGGACTTTTCAAGAGACCCAGTACTTC
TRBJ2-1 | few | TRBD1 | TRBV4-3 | CASSLGIGSRGFHEQFF | TGCGCCAGCAGCCTAGGAATTGGGTCCAGGGGGTTCCATGAGCAGTTCTTC
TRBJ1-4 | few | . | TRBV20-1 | CSARRDPNEKLFF | TGCAGTGCGAGGAGGGACCCTAATGAAAAACTGTTTTTT
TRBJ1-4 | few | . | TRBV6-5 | CASSYQGSEEKLFF | TGTGCCAGCAGTTACCAGGGGTCTGAGGAAAAACTGTTTTTT
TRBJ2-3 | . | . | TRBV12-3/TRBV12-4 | CASSLDIATDTQYF | TGTGCCAGCAGTTTAGACATCGCCACAGATACGCAGTATTTT
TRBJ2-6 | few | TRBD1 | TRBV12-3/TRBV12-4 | CASTLTGAFTLTNVLTF | TGTGCCAGCACCCTGACAGGGGCTTTCACTCTTACCAACGTCCTGACTTTC
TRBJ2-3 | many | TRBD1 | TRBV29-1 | CSAPLLIRQGRTDTQYF | TGCAGCGCCCCCCTACTCATCCGACAGGGGCGCACAGATACGCAGTATTTT
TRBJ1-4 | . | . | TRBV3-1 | CASSPFNEKLFF | TGTGCCAGCAGCCCCTTCAATGAAAAACTGTTTTTT
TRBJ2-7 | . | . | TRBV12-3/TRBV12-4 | CASSGLEQYF | TGTGCCAGCAGTGGACTCGAGCAGTACTTC
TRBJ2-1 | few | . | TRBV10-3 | CAITTLAGSYNEQFF | TGTGCCATCACGACTCTAGCAGGCTCCTACAATGAGCAGTTCTTC
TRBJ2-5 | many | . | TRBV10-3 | CAIRRGLQETQYF | TGTGCCATCAGGCGGGGACTCCAAGAGACCCAGTACTTC
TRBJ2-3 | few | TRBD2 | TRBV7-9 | CASSIGLAGSGTDTQYF | TGTGCCAGCAGTATTGGACTAGCGGGATCGGGCACAGATACGCAGTATTTT